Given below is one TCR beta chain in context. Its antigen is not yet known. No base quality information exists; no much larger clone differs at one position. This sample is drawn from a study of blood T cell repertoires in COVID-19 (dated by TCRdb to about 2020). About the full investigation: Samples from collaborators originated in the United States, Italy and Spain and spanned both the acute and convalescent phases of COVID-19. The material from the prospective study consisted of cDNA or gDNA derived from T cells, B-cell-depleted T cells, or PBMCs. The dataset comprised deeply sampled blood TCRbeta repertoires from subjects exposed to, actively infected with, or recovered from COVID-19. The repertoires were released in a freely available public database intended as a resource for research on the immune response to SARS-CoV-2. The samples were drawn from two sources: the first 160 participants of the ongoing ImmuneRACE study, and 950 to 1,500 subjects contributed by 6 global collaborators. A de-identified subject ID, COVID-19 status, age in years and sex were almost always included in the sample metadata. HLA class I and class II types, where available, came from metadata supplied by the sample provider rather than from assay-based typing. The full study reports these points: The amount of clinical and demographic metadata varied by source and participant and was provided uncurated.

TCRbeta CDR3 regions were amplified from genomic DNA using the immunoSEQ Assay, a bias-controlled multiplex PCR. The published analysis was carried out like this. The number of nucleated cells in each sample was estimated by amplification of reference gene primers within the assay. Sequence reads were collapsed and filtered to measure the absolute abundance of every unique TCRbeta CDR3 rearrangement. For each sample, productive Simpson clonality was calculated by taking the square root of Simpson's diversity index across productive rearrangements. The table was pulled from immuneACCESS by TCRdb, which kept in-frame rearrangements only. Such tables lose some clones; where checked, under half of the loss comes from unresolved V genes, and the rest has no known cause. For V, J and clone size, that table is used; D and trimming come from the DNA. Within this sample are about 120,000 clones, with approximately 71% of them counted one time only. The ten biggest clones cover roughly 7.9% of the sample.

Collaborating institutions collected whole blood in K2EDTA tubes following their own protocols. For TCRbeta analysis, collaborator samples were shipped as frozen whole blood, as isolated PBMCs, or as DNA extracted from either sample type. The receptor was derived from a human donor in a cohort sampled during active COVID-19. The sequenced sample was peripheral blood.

The nucleotide sequence is given as TGTGCCAGCAGCGTAGGGACAGGGGCCCTCTACGAGCAGTACTTC. It translates as CASSVGTGALYEQYF. The chain was built from TRBV9 and TRBJ2-7; TRBD1 aligns with 9 central bases. The germline V gene sets CDR1 to SGDLS and CDR2 to YYNGEE. The CDR3, from cysteine to phenylalanine, totals 15 residues. The DNA shown is the 45-base CDR3, in frame from base 1. V ends up 0 bases short and J 3 bases short, with an unmatched junction base count of 4.